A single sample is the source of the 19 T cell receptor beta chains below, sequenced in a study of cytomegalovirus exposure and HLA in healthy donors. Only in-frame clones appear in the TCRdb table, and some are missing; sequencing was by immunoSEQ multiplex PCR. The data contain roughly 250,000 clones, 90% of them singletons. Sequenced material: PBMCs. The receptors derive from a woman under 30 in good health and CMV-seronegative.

This CDR3 is CASSQEGDRGSYGYTF. CDR3 nucleotide sequence: TGCGCCAGCAGCCAAGAGGGAGACAGGGGATCCTATGGCTACACCTTC. The gene calls are TRBV4-1 and TRBJ1-2; 8 bases are shared with TRBD1. The ends lost 0 bases at V and 4 bases at J; junction bases unmatched: 7. The CDR3 is 16 amino acids. Germline CDR1 and CDR2: MGHRA and YSYEKL.

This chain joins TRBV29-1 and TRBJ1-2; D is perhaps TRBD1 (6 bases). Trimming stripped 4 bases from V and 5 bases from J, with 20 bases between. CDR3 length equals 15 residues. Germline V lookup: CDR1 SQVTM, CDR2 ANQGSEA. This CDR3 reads CSVAEGGAQAYGYTF. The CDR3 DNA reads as TGCAGCGTTGCTGAAGGGGGGGCACAGGCGTATGGCTACACCTTC.

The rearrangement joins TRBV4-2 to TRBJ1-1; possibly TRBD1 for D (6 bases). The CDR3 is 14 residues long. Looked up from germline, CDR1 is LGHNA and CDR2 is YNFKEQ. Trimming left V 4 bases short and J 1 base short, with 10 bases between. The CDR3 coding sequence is TGTGCCAGCAGCCTCAGGACAGAGAACACTGAAGCTTTCTTT. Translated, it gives CASSLRTENTEAFF.

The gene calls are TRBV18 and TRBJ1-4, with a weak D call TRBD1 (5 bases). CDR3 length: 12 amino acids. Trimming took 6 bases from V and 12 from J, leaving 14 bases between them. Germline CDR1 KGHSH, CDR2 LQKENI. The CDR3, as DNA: TGTGCCAGCTCGTCGATGGGGGGGGAACTGTTTTTT. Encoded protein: CASSSMGGELFF.

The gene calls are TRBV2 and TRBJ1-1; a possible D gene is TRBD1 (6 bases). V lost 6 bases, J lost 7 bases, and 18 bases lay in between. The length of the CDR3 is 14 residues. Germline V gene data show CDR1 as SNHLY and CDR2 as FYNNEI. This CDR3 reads CASSVDRSSGEAFF. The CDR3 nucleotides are TGTGCCAGCAGCGTTGACAGGAGTAGTGGTGAAGCTTTCTTT. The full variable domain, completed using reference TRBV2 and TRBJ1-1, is EPEVTQTPSHQVTQMGQEVILRCVPISNHLYFYWYRQILGQKVEFLVSFYNNEISEKSEIFDDQFSVERPDGSNFTLKIRSTKLEDSAMYFCASSVDRSSGEAFFGQGTRLTVV.

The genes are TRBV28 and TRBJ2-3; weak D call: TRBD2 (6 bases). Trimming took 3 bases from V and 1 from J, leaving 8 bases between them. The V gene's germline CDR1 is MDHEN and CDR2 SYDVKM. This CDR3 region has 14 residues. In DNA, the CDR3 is TGTGCCAGCAGTTTTCAGCGGGGCACAGATACGCAGTATTTT. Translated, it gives CASSFQRGTDTQYF.

This CDR3 reads CASGASGGQETQYF. CDR3 nucleotide sequence: TGTGCCAGCGGGGCTAGCGGGGGGCAAGAGACCCAGTACTTC. The chain has TRBV9 and TRBJ2-5, with 11 positions matching TRBD2. Per the germline V gene, CDR1 is SGDLS and CDR2 is YYNGEE. This CDR3 has 14 residues. Trimming removed 7 bases from V and 2 bases from J; junction bases left unmatched: 4.

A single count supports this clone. The CDR3 spells CASTHGGTDTQYF. CDR3 in DNA: TGTGCCAGCACCCACGGGGGCACAGATACGCAGTATTTT. The V and J genes are TRBV6-6 and TRBJ2-3, with D possibly TRBD2 on 5 matching bases. The CDR3 has 13 residues. V was cut by 7 bases and J by 1 base, with 9 bases left in between. Germline-derived CDR1 and CDR2 are MNHNY and SVGAGI (reference sequence).

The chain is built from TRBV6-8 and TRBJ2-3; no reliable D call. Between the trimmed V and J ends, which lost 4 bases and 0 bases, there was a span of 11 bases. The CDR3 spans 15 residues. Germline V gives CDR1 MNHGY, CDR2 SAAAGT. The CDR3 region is CASSFSRYSTDTQYF. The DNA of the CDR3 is TGTGCCAGCAGTTTTTCGCGATACAGCACAGATACGCAGTATTTT.

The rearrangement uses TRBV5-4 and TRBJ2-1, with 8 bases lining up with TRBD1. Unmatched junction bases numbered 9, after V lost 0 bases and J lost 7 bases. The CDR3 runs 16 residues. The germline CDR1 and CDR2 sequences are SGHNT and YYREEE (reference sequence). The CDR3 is CASSLAPGGIGNEQFF. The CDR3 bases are TGTGCCAGCAGCTTGGCCCCAGGGGGCATAGGAAATGAGCAGTTCTTC.

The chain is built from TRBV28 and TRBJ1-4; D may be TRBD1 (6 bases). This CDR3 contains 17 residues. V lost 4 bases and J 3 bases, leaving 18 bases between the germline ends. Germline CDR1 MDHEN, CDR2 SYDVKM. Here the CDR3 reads CASSYSYRVSANEKLFF. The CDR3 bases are TGTGCCAGCAGTTACTCTTACAGGGTTTCGGCTAATGAAAAACTGTTTTTT.

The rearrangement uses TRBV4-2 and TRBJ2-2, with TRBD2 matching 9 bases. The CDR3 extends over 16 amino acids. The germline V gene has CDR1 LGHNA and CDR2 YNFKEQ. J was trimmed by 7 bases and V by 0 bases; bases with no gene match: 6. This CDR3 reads CASSQDARGGNGELFF. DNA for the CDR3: TGTGCCAGCAGCCAAGATGCGCGGGGGGGCAACGGGGAGCTGTTTTTT.

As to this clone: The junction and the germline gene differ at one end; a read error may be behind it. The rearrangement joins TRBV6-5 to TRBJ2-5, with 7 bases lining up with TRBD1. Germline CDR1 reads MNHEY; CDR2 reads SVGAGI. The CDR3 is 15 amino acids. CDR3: CASSYSTGHQATQYF. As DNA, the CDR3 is TGTGCCAGCAGTTACTCGACAGGGCACCAAGCGACCCAGTACTTC.

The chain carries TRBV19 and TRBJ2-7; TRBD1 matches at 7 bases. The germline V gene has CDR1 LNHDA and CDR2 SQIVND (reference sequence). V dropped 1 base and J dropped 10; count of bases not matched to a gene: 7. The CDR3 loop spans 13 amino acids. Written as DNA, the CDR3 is TGTGCCAGTAGTATAGGGGACAGTGGTGAACAGTACTTC. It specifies CASSIGDSGEQYF.

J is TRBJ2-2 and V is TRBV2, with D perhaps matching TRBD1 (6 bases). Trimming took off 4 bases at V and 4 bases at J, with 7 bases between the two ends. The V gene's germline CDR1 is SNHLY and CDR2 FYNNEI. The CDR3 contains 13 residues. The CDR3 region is CASSGGPTGELFF. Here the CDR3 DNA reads TGTGCCAGCAGTGGGGGGCCCACCGGGGAGCTGTTTTTT.

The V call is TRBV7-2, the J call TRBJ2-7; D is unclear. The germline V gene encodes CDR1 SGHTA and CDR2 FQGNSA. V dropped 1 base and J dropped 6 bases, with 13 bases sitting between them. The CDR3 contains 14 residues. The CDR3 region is CASSLVTRSGEQYF. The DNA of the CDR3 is TGTGCCAGCAGCTTAGTGACCCGATCGGGCGAGCAGTACTTC.

The CDR3 region is CSVAGGLGNYGYTF. In DNA form, the CDR3 reads TGCAGCGTTGCCGGGGGTTTGGGAAACTATGGCTACACCTTC. The chain combines TRBV29-1 with TRBJ1-2; a possible D gene is TRBD1 (5 bases). Trimming stripped 4 bases from V and 2 bases from J, with 14 bases between. Germline CDR1 reads SQVTM; CDR2 reads ANQGSEA. CDR3 length: 14 residues.

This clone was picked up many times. The CDR3 loop reads CASSVADNSPLHF. The CDR3 nucleotides read TGTGCCAGCAGTGTCGCGGATAATTCACCCCTCCACTTT. V is TRBV6-4 and J is TRBJ1-6; D is ambiguous. Germline CDR1 is MRHNA and CDR2 is SNTAGT. There are 13 residues in the CDR3. V was trimmed by 4 bases and J by 5 bases, leaving 6 bases between them.

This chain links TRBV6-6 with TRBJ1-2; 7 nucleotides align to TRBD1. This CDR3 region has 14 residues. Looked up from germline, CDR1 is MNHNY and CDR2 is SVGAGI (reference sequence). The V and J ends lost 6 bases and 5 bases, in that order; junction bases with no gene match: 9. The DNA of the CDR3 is TGTGCCAGCAGAACCGGGACAGTTACATATGGCTACACCTTC. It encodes CASRTGTVTYGYTF.